This is a list of T cell receptor beta chains from one sample in a study of post-analysis software for immune sequencing data. TCRdb called the PCR reads again in MiXCR, with one record for every CDR3 protein. Of about 460,000 distinct CDR3 sequences in the sample, around 40% are singletons; the top ten hold around 10%. The sequenced sample was blood. The receptors stem from a girl under 18 with multiple sclerosis. CDR3s include the opening cysteine and the closing phenylalanine or tryptophan. The D gene is left open where the match is weak. Some rows mark clone size as missing; the rest say once, few, many or name a class of expanded clone.

TRBD2	TRBV7-8	few	TRBJ2-7	TGTGCCAGCAGCTCAACGGCTAGCGGTGGGGCCTACGAGCAGTACTTC	CASSSTASGGAYEQYF
TRBD2	TRBV7-2	few	TRBJ2-5	TGTGCCAGCAGCTTAGATCGGGGGGTTGGACAAGAGACCCAGTACTTC	CASSLDRGVGQETQYF
-	TRBV29-1	-	TRBJ2-4	TGCAGCGTCAGTACCAAAAACATTCAGTACTTC	CSVSTKNIQYF
-	TRBV20-1	-	TRBJ1-1	TGCAGTGCTAGACCCTTCCAGGAGATGAACACTGAAGCTTTCTTT	CSARPFQEMNTEAFF
TRBD1	TRBV9	-	TRBJ1-5	TGTGCCAGCAGCGTAGGTCAAGGGGGCTATCAGCCCCAGCATTTT	CASSVGQGGYQPQHF
-	TRBV5-1	-	TRBJ1-5	TGCGCCAGCAGCTCAAATGCAGGTCAAGGTCAGCCCCAGCATTTT	CASSSNAGQGQPQHF
-	TRBV2	-	TRBJ2-7	TGTGCCAGCACCTCGGGCGGTGCCTACGAGCAGTACTTC	CASTSGGAYEQYF
-	TRBV4-3	-	TRBJ1-2	TGCGCCAGCAGCCAAGAGCCCGGGGGCAGCTATGGCTACACCTTC	CASSQEPGGSYGYTF
TRBD2	TRBV10-3	few	TRBJ2-3	TGTGCCATCAGTGGAGCGGGAGGGAGCACAGATACGCAGTATTTT	CAISGAGGSTDTQYF
-	TRBV10-3	-	TRBJ2-1	TGTGCCATCACGGACAGACACAACAATGAGCAGTTCTTC	CAITDRHNNEQFF
-	TRBV7-3	few	TRBJ2-5	TGTGCCAGCAGCGAAAAAGGACAGCGTGCAGAGACCCAGTACTTC	CASSEKGQRAETQYF
TRBD1	TRBV29-1	-	TRBJ2-7	TGCAGCGTTGTGGGACAGGGGAGTAGCGGCTCCTACGAGCAGTACTTC	CSVVGQGSSGSYEQYF
TRBD1	TRBV15	-	TRBJ2-5	TGTGCCACCAGCAGAAGACAGGGAACTTTACAAGAGACCCAGTACTTC	CATSRRQGTLQETQYF
-	TRBV5-5	-	TRBJ2-1	TGTGCCAGCAGTCTGACAGGCCCCACGAATGAGCAGTTCTTC	CASSLTGPTNEQFF
TRBD1	TRBV14	-	TRBJ2-7	TGTGCCAGCAGCCAAGATAGGGACAGGTACTACGAGCAGTACTTC	CASSQDRDRYYEQYF
-	TRBV5-1	-	TRBJ2-1	TGCGCCAGCAGCTCCGTCCTTGGCTCCTACAATGAGCAGTTCTTC	CASSSVLGSYNEQFF
-	TRBV20-1	-	TRBJ2-1	TGCGGTGCTATAAGGACCAATGAGCAGTTCTTC	CGAIRTNEQFF
TRBD1	TRBV11-2	few	TRBJ1-2	TGTGCCAGCAGCTTGAGGACAGGGAGGGATCTCTATGGCTACACCTTC	CASSLRTGRDLYGYTF
TRBD1	TRBV7-9	-	TRBJ2-5	TGTGCCAGCAGTTTCGACAGGGTCCAAGAGACCCAGTACTTC	CASSFDRVQETQYF
TRBD2	TRBV5-1	once	TRBJ2-7	TGCGCCAGCAGCTTGAGCGTTAGCGGGTTAACCTACGAGCAGTACTTC	CASSLSVSGLTYEQYF
-	TRBV7-2	-	TRBJ1-2	TGTGCCAGCAGCCCCTGGGAAGGGGGTGGCTACACCTTC	CASSPWEGGGYTF
-	TRBV15	-	TRBJ1-1	TGTGCCACCAGCAGAGATTTCAGGTTGGCTGAAGCTTTCTTT	CATSRDFRLAEAFF
TRBD2	TRBV6-6	few	TRBJ2-1	TGTGCCAGCAACATAGCGGGAGTATCCTACAATGAGCAGTTCTTC	CASNIAGVSYNEQFF
-	TRBV7-2	-	TRBJ2-6	TGTGCCAGCAGCTACCTCGGGGCCAACGTCCTGACTTTC	CASSYLGANVLTF
TRBD1	TRBV4-3	few	TRBJ2-6	TGCGCCAGCAGCCAAGACGGGACAGGGAGTGGGGCCAACGTCCTGACTTTC	CASSQDGTGSGANVLTF
-	TRBV15	-	TRBJ2-7	TGTGCCACCAACAGAGATTACGGGGAGGAGCAGTACTTC	CATNRDYGEEQYF
TRBD2	TRBV5-1	few	TRBJ2-1	TGCGCCAGCAGCGACAAACTAGCGGGAGCCTCCAATGAGCAGTTCTTC	CASSDKLAGASNEQFF
TRBD2	TRBV7-2	-	TRBJ2-7	TGTGCCAGCAGCGGGGGGACTAGCGACTACGAGCAGTACTTC	CASSGGTSDYEQYF
-	TRBV5-5	few	TRBJ1-1	TGTGCCAGCAGCTTGGACGTGGGCTTAAGCACTGAAGCTTTCTTT	CASSLDVGLSTEAFF
-	TRBV4-3	few	TRBJ1-2	TGCGCCAGCAGCCAAGACACGTACGAGGTGGGCTATGGCTACACCTTC	CASSQDTYEVGYGYTF
-	TRBV5-1	-	TRBJ2-1	TGCGCCAGCTTCCGGGACTACAATGAGCAGTTCTTC	CASFRDYNEQFF
TRBD1	TRBV20-1	-	TRBJ1-2	TGCAGTGCTAGAGACCGATCCGGGACAGCCAACTATGGCTACACCTTC	CSARDRSGTANYGYTF
TRBD1	TRBV5-1	-	TRBJ2-1	TGCGCCAGCAGCATTGGACAGGGGGCTTCACGTGAGCAGTTCTTC	CASSIGQGASREQFF
TRBD2	TRBV7-2	-	TRBJ2-5	TGTGCCAGCAGCTTACTAGCGGGAGGGCCTCAAGAGACCCAGTACTTC	CASSLLAGGPQETQYF
-	TRBV5-1	few	TRBJ2-1	TGCGCCAGCAGCGCGGACTCGACCTACAATGAGCAGTTCTTC	CASSADSTYNEQFF
TRBD2	TRBV9	-	TRBJ2-1	TGTGCCAGCAGTGGGGCCGGGACTAGCGGGAGCAATGAGCAGTTCTTC	CASSGAGTSGSNEQFF
-	TRBV12-3/TRBV12-4	-	TRBJ2-2	TGTGCCAGCAGGGACATGAACGGGGAGCTGTTTTTT	CASRDMNGELFF
TRBD1	TRBV20-1	-	TRBJ1-1	TGCAGTGCTAGACCCCCCCCGGGACAGGGGGATTACAACACTGAAGCTTTCTTT	CSARPPPGQGDYNTEAFF
-	TRBV5-4	-	TRBJ2-3	TGTGCCAGCACCACGGAGGGGGGCACAGATACGCAGTATTTT	CASTTEGGTDTQYF
-	TRBV11-2	-	TRBJ2-7	TGTGCCAGCAGCCGTCGGGCCTTAACCTCCTACGAGCAGTACTTC	CASSRRALTSYEQYF